This T cell receptor (beta chain) derives from a study of blood T cell repertoires in COVID-19. V shed 4 bases and J shed 9 bases, with 19 bases lying between them. Germline-derived CDR1 and CDR2 are LGHDT and YNNKEL (reference sequence). The CDR3 is 15 amino acids. This table comes from immunoSEQ multiplex PCR, and its TCRdb copy is limited to in-frame clones, with some not included. The sample lists nearly 110,000 clones, about 84% occurring once. The sequence was obtained from a woman aged 55 to 70 with acute or convalescent COVID-19. This sequence joins TRBV3-1 (or the pseudogene TRBV3-2) and TRBJ2-1; TRBD2 is a possible D gene (5 bases). Sequencing was carried out using peripheral blood. CDR3 region: CASSPSAASPREQFF. The CDR3 DNA follows: TGTGCCAGCAGCCCTTCGGCGGCTAGCCCCCGTGAGCAGTTCTTC.